A selection of T cell receptor beta chains follows, all from one sample in a study of blood T cell repertoires in COVID-19. The assay was immunoSEQ multiplex PCR, and TCRdb's table has in-frame clones only and misses some. Of 70,000 or so clones listed, roughly 88% are singletons. Sequences were obtained from peripheral blood. The receptors were sampled from a man older than 75 with active or convalescent COVID-19. Each CDR3 is given with its conserved first and last residue. A D gene is named only where the DNA matches it firmly.

J gene | D gene | V gene | CDR3 protein | CDR3 DNA
TRBJ2-3 | - | TRBV7-2 | CASSSKGLSTDTQYF | TGTGCCAGCAGCTCAAAGGGACTGAGCACAGATACGCAGTATTTT
TRBJ2-5 | - | TRBV5-4 | CASSLGLHQETQYF | TGTGCCAGCAGCTTGGGACTACACCAAGAGACCCAGTACTTC
TRBJ1-1 | TRBD1 | TRBV27 | CASRRDRGSEAFF | TGTGCCAGCAGACGGGACAGGGGGTCAGAAGCTTTCTTT
TRBJ1-2 | - | TRBV12-3/TRBV12-4 | CASSFGTSYGYTF | TGTGCCAGCAGTTTCGGGACATCCTATGGCTACACCTTC
TRBJ1-2 | TRBD1 | TRBV5-1 | CASSPGQGARHYGYTF | TGCGCCAGCAGCCCCGGCCAGGGGGCACGCCACTATGGCTACACCTTC
TRBJ1-2 | - | TRBV19 | CASSSGDGYTF | TGTGCCAGTAGTTCAGGCGATGGCTACACCTTC
TRBJ1-2 | - | TRBV30 | CAWSVRGDYGYTF | TGTGCCTGGAGTGTCAGGGGAGACTATGGCTACACCTTC
TRBJ1-6 | - | TRBV13 | CASSLGQVGNSPLHF | TGTGCCAGCAGCTTAGGGCAGGTCGGTAATTCACCCCTCCACTTT
TRBJ1-2 | - | TRBV28 | CASSVTDLNYGYTF | TGTGCCAGCAGTGTGACAGACCTGAACTATGGCTACACCTTC
TRBJ2-1 | - | TRBV5-1 | CASSLEGRREQFF | TGCGCCAGCAGCTTGGAGGGGCGTCGTGAGCAGTTCTTC
TRBJ2-4 | - | TRBV6-6 | CASTRKNIQYF | TGTGCCAGCACCCGCAAAAACATTCAGTACTTC
TRBJ2-5 | TRBD2 | TRBV15 | CATSRDLTGGMETQYF | TGTGCCACCAGCAGAGATCTTACGGGAGGGATGGAGACCCAGTACTTC
TRBJ2-4 | - | TRBV28 | CASSNLQENIQYF | TGTGCCAGCAGTAACCTACAGGAAAACATTCAGTACTTC